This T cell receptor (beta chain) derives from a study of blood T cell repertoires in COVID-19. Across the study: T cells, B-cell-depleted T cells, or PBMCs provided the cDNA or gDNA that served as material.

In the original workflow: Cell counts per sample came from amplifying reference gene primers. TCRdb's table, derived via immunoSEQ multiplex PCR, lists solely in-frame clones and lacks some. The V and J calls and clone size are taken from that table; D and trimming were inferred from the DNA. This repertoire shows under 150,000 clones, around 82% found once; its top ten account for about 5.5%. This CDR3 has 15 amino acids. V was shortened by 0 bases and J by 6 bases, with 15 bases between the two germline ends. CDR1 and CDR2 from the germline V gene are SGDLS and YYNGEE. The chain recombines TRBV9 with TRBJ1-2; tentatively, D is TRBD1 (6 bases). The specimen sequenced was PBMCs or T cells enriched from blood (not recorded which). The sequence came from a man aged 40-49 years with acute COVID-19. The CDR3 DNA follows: TGTGCCAGCAGCGTAGCCAAGGGGGAGAGGGATGGCTACACCTTC. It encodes CASSVAKGERDGYTF.